Here is one T cell receptor (beta chain) with its context. The length of the CDR3 is 16 residues. The germline V gene encodes CDR1 LGHDT and CDR2 YNNKEL (reference sequence). V was pared by 0 bases and J by 4 bases, with 5 bases of the junction left unmatched. The sample is drawn from a study of blood T cell repertoires in COVID-19. The authors' processing: Reference gene primer amplification gave estimated nucleated cell counts. TCRdb keeps only in-frame clones here, not all; method: immunoSEQ multiplex PCR. That table supplies the V and J calls and clone size; D and trimming were determined from the DNA. The sample yields 220,000 or so clones, over 75% seen once. Participant reports of clinical history set cohort assignment.

This TCR came from a woman between 18 and 29 years old in a cohort exposed to, infected with or recovered from COVID-19 (not recorded which). The rearrangement joins TRBV3-1 (or the pseudogene TRBV3-2) to TRBJ1-2, with 10 bases identical to TRBD1. Source material: PBMCs or T cells enriched from blood (not recorded which). The chain's CDR3 is CASSQEGQGSSYGYTF. In DNA form, the CDR3 reads TGTGCCAGCAGCCAAGAGGGACAGGGGTCTAGCTATGGCTACACCTTC.